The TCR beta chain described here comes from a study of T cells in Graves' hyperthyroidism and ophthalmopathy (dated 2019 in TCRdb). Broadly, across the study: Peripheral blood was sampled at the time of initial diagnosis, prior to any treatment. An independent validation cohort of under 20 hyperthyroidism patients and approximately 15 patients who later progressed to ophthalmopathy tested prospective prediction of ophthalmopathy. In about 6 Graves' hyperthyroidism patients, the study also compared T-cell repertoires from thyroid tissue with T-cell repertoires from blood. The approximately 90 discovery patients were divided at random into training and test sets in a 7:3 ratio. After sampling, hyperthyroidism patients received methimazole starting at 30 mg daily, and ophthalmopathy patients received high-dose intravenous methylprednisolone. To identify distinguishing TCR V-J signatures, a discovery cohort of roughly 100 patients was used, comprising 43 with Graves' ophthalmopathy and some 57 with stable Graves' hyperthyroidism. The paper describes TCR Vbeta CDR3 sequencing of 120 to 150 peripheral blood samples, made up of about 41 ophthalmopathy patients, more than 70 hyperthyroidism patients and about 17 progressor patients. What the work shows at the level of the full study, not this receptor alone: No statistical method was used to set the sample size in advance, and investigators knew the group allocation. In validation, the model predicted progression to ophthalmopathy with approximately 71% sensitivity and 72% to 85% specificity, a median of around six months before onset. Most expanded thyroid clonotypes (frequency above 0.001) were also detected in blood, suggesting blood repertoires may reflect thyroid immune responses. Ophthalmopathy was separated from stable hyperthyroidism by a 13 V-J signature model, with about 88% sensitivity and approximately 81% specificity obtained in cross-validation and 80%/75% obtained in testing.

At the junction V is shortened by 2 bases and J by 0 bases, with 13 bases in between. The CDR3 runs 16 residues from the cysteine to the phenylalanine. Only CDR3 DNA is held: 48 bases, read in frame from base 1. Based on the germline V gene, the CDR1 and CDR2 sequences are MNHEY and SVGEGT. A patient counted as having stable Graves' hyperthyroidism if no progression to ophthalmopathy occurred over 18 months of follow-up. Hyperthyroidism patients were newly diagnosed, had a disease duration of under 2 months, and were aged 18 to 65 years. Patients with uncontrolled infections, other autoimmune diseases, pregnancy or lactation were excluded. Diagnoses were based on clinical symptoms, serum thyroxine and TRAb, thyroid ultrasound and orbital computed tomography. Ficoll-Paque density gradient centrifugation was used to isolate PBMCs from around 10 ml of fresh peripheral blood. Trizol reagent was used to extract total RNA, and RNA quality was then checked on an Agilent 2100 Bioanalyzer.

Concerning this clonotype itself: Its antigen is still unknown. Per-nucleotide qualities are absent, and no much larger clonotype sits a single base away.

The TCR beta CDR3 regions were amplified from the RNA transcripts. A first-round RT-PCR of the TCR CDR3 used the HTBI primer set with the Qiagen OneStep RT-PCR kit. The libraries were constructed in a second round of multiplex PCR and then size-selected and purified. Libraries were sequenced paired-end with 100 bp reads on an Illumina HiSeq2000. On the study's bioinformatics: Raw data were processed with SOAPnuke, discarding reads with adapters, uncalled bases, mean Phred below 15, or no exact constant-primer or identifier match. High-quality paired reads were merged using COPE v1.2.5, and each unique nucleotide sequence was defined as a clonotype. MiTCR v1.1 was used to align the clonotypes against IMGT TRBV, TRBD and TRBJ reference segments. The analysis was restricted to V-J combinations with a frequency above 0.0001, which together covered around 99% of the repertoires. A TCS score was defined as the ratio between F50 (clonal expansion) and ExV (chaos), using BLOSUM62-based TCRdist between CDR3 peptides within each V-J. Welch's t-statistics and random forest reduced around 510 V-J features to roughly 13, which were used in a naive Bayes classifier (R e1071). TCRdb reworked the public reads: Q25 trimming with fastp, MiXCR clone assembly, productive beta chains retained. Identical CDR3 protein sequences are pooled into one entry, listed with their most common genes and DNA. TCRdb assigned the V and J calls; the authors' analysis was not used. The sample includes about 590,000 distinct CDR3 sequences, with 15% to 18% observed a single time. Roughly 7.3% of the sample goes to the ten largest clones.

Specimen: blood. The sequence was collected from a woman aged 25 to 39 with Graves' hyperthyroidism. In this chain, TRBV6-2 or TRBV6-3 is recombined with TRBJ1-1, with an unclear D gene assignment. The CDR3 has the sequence CASSYPFLGMNTEAFF. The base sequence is TGTGCCAGCAGTTACCCGTTCCTTGGTATGAACACTGAAGCTTTCTTT.